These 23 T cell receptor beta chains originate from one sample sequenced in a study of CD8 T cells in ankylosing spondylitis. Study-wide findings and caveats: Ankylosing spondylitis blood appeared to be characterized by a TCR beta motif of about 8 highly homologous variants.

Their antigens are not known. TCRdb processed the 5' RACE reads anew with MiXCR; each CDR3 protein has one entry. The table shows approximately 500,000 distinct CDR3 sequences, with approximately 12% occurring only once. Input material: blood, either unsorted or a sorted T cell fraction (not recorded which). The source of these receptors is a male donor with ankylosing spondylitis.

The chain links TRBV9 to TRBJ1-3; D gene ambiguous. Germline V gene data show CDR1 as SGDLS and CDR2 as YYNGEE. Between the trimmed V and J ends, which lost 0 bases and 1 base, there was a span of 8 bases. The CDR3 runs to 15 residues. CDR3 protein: CASSVDRVSGNTIYF. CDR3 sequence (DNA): TGTGCCAGCAGCGTAGATCGGGTTTCTGGAAACACCATATATTTT.

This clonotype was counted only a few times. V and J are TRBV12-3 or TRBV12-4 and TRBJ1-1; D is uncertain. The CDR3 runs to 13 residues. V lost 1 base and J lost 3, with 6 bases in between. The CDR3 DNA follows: TGTGCCAGCAGTTTAGGGTCCCACACTGAAGCTTTCTTT. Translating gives CASSLGSHTEAFF.

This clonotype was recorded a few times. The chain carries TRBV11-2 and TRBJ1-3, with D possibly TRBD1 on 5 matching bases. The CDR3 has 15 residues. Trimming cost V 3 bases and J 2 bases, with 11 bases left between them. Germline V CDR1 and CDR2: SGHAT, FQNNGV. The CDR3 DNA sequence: TGTGCCAGCAGCTTTAATAGAGGGGCTGGAAACACCATATATTTT. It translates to CASSFNRGAGNTIYF.

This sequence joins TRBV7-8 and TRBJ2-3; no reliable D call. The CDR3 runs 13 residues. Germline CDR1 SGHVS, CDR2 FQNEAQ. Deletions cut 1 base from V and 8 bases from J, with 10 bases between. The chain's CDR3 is CASSLGRLGTQYF. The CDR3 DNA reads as TGTGCCAGCAGCTTAGGCCGTCTGGGTACGCAGTATTTT.

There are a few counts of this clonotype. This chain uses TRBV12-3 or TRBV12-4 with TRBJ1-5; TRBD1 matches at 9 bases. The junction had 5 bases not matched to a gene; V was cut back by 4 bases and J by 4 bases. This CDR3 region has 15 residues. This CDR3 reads CASSSDRGLNQPQHF. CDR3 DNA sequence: TGTGCCAGCAGTTCCGACAGGGGGTTGAATCAGCCCCAGCATTTT.

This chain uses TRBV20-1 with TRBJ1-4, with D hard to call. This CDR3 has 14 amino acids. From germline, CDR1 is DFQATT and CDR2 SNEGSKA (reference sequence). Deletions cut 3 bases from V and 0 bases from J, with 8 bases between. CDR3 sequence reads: CSASGSATNEKLFF. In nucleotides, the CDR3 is TGCAGTGCTAGTGGGTCAGCAACTAATGAAAAACTGTTTTTT.

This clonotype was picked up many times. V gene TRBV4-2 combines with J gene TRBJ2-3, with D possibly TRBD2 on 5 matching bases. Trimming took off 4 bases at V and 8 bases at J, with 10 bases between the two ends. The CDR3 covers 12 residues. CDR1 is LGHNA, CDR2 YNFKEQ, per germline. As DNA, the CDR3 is TGTGCCAGCAGCCTGAATCGGGGTACGCAGTATTTT. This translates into CASSLNRGTQYF.

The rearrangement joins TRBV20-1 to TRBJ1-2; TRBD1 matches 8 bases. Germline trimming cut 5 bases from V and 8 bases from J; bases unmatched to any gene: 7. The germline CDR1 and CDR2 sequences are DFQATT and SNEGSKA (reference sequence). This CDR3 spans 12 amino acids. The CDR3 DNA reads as TGCAGTGCTTTCGAGACAGGGGACGGCTACACCTTC. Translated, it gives CSAFETGDGYTF.

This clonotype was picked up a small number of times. Here the CDR3 DNA reads TGCAGTGCTAAGGGAAGGGGGAACCGAGAGACCCAGTACTTC. Amino acid sequence: CSAKGRGNRETQYF. The chain has TRBV20-1 and TRBJ2-5; a weak D match, TRBD1 (6 bases). Germline V gives CDR1 DFQATT, CDR2 SNEGSKA (reference sequence). The CDR3 sequence is 14 residues long. The V and J ends lost 4 bases and 4 bases respectively, with 16 bases between them.

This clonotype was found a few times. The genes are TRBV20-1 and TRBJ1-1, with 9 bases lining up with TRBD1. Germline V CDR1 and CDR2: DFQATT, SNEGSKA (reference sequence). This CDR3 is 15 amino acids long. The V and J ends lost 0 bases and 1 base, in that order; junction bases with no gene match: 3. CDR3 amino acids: CSAREGTGWNTEAFF. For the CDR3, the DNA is TGCAGTGCTAGAGAAGGGACAGGGTGGAACACTGAAGCTTTCTTT.

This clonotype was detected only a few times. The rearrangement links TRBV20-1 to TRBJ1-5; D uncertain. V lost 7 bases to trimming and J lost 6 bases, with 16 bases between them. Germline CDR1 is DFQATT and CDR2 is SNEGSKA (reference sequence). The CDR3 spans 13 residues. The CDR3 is CSVGWATGQPQHF. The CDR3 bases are TGCAGTGTCGGATGGGCGACCGGTCAGCCCCAGCATTTT.

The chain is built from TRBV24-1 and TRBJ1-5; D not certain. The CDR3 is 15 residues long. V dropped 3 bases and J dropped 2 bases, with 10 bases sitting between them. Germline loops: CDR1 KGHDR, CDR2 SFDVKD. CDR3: CATSDPGKGNQPQHF. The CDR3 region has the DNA TGTGCCACCAGTGATCCGGGAAAGGGCAATCAGCCCCAGCATTTT.

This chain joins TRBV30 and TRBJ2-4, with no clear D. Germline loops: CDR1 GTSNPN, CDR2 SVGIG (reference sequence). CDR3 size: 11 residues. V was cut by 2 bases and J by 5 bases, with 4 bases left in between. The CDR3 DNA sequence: TGTGCCTGGAGTTGGGAAAACATTCAGTACTTC. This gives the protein CAWSWENIQYF.

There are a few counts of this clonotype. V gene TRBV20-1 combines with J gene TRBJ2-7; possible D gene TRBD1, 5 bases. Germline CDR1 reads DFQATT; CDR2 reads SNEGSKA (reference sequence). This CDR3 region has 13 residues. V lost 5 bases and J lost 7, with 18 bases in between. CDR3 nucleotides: TGCAGTGCTTCAGGCCCAGGGCCGGAGGAGCAGTACGTC. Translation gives CSASGPGPEEQYV.

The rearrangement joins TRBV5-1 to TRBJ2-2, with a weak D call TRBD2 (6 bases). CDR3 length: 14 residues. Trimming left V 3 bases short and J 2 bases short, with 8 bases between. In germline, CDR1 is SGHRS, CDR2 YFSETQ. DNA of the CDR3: TGCGCCAGCAGCTACGGGAGCAACACCGGGGAGCTGTTTTTT. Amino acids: CASSYGSNTGELFF.

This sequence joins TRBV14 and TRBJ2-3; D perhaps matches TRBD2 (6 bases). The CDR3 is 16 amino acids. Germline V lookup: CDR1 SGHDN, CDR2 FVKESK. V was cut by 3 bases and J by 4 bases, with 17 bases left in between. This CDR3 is CASSHLRGLHADTQYF. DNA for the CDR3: TGTGCCAGCAGCCATTTACGGGGACTTCACGCAGATACGCAGTATTTT.

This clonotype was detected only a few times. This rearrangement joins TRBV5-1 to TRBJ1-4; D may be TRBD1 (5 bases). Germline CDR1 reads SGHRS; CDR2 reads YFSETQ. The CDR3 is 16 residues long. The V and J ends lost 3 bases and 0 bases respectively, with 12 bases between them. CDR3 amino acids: CASSSGRYATNEKLFF. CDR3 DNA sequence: TGCGCCAGCAGCTCGGGACGGTATGCAACTAATGAAAAACTGTTTTTT.

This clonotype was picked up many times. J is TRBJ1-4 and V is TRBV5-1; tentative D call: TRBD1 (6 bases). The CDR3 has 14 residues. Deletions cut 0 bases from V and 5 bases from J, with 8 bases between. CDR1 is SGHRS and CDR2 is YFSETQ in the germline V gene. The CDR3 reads CASSLVQGNEKLFF. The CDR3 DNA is TGCGCCAGCAGCTTGGTTCAGGGGAATGAAAAACTGTTTTTT.

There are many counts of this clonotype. The CDR3 protein is CATSDVSSGISYNEQFF. In DNA form, the CDR3 reads TGTGCCACCAGTGATGTATCTAGCGGGATCTCCTACAATGAGCAGTTCTTC. This rearrangement joins TRBV24-1 to TRBJ2-1; 9 nucleotides agree with TRBD2. Germline V gives CDR1 KGHDR, CDR2 SFDVKD. With V trimmed by 3 bases and J by 0 bases, 5 bases remained unmatched. The CDR3 contains 17 residues.

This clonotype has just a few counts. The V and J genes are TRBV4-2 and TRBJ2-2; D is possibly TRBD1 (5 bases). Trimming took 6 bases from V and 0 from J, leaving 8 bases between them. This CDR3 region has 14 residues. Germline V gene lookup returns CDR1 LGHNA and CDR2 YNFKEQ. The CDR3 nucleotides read TGTGCCAGCAGACAGGTTGCGAACACCGGGGAGCTGTTTTTT. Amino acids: CASRQVANTGELFF.

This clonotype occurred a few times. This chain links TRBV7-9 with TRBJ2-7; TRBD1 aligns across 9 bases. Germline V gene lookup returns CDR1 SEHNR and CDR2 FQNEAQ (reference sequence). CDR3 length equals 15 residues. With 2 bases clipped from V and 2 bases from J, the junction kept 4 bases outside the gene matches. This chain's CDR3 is CASSLYRDRAYEQYF. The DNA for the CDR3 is TGTGCCAGCAGCTTATACCGGGACAGGGCCTACGAGCAGTACTTC.

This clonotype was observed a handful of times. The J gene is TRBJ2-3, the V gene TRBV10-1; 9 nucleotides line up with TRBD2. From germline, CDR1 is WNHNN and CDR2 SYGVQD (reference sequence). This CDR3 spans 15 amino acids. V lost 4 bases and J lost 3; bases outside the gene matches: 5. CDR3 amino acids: CASSALAGTTDTQYF. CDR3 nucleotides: TGCGCCAGCAGTGCGCTAGCGGGAACGACAGATACGCAGTATTTT.

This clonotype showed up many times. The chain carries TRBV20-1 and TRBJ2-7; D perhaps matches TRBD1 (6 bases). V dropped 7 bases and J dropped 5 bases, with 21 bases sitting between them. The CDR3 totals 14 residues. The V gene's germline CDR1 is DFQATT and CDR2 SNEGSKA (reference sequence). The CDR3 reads CSVQGILHGNEQYF. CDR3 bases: TGCAGTGTGCAGGGGATCCTCCACGGAAACGAGCAGTACTTC.